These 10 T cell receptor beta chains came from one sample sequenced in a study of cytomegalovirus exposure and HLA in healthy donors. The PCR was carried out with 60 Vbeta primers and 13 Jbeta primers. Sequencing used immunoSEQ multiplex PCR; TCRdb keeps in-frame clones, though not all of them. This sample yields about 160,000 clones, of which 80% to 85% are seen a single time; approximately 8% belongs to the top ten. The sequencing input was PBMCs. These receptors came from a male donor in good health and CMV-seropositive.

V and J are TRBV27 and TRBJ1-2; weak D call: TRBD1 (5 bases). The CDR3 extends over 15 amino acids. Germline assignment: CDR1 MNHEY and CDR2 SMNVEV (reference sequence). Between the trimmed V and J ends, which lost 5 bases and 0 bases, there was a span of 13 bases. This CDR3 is CASSTHGTANYGYTF. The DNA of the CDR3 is TGTGCCAGCAGTACCCACGGGACTGCTAACTATGGCTACACCTTC.

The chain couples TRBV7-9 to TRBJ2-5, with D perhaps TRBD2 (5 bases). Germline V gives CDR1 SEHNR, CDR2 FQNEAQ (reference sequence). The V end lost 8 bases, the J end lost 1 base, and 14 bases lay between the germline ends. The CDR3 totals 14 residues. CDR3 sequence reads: CASRREYSQETQYF. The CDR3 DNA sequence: TGTGCCAGCCGTAGGGAGTATAGCCAAGAGACCCAGTACTTC.

CDR3 sequence (DNA): TGTGCCAGCAGCTTAGGCGGGTTTGACTACAATGAGCAGTTCTTC. Translated: CASSLGGFDYNEQFF. This sequence joins TRBV11-2 and TRBJ2-1, with D possibly TRBD2 on 5 matching bases. In germline, CDR1 is SGHAT, CDR2 FQNNGV. This CDR3 is 15 amino acids long. Between the trimmed V and J ends, which lost 1 base and 3 bases, there was a span of 10 bases.

CDR3 nucleotides: TGTGCCAGCAGCTTGGGGCGGGAGCAGTACTTC. Its protein is CASSLGREQYF. This chain connects TRBV11-2 to TRBJ2-7, with D possibly being TRBD1 (5 bases). V dropped 3 bases and J dropped 7 bases, with 7 bases sitting between them. The CDR3 totals 11 residues. Germline lookup yields CDR1 SGHAT and CDR2 FQNNGV.

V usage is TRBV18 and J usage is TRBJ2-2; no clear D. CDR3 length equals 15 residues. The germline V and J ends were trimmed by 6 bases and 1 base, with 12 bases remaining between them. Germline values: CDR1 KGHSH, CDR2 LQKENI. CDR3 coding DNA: TGTGCCAGCTCCCCCCAGGAAGGGAACACCGGGGAGCTGTTTTTT. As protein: CASSPQEGNTGELFF.

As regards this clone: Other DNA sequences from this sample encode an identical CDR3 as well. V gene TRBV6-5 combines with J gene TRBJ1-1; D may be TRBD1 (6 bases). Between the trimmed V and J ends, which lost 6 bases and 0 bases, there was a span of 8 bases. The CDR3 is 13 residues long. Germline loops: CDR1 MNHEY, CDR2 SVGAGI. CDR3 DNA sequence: TGTGCCAGCAGCGGACAGTTGAACACTGAAGCTTTCTTT. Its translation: CASSGQLNTEAFF.

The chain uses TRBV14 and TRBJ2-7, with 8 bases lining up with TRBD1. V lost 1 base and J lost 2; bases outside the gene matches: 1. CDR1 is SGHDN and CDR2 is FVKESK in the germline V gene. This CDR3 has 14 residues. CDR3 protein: CASSQGTGPYEQYF. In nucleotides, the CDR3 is TGTGCCAGCAGCCAAGGGACAGGGCCCTACGAGCAGTACTTC.

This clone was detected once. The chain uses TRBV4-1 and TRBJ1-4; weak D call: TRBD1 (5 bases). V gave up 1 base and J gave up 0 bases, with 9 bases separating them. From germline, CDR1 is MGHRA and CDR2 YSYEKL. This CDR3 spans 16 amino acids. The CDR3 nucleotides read TGCGCCAGCAGCCAAGGGACACTCGCAACTAATGAAAAACTGTTTTTT. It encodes CASSQGTLATNEKLFF.

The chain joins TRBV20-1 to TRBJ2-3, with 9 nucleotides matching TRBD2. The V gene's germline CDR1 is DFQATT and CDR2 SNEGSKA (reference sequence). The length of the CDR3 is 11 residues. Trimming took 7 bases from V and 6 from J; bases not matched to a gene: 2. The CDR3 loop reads CSGLAGDTQYF. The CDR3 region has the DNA TGCAGTGGCCTAGCGGGGGATACGCAGTATTTT.

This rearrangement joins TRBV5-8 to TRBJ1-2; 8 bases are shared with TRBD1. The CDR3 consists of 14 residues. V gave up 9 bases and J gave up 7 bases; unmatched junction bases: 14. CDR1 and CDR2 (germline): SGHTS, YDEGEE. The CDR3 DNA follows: TGTGCCACTCGCCGACGGGACAGGCTTTCTGGCTACACCTTC. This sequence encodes CATRRRDRLSGYTF.